A single sample is the source of the 4 T cell receptor beta chains below, sequenced in a study of blood T cell repertoires in COVID-19. Only in-frame clones appear in the TCRdb table, and some are missing; sequencing was by immunoSEQ multiplex PCR. The table shows over 200,000 clones, with 88% occurring only once. The sequenced sample was PBMCs or T cells enriched from blood (not recorded which). The receptor set was obtained from a woman in her forties with acute COVID-19.

This chain joins TRBV5-4 and TRBJ2-7; D unresolved. V gave up 9 bases and J gave up 0 bases, with 13 bases separating them. From germline, CDR1 is SGHNT and CDR2 YYREEE (reference sequence). This CDR3 contains 13 residues. The CDR3 DNA sequence: TGTGCCAATGTCCACCGCAGCTCCTACGAGCAGTACGTC. It translates to CANVHRSSYEQYV.

V usage is TRBV6-5 and J usage is TRBJ2-5; 12 bases match TRBD2. Trimming cost V 1 base and J 5 bases; bases outside gene matches: 5. Per the germline V gene, CDR1 is MNHEY and CDR2 is SVGAGI. The CDR3 sequence is 16 residues long. This chain's CDR3 is CASSYWSSGRGETQYF. CDR3 DNA: TGTGCCAGCAGTTACTGGTCTAGCGGGAGGGGGGAGACCCAGTACTTC.

V usage is TRBV30 and J usage is TRBJ1-2; 7 positions match TRBD1. Trimming took 0 bases from V and 0 from J; bases not matched to a gene: 4. Germline V CDR1 and CDR2: GTSNPN, SVGIG (reference sequence). The CDR3 covers 15 residues. CDR3 protein: CAWSVGQVSNYGYTF. For the CDR3, the DNA is TGTGCCTGGAGTGTAGGACAGGTATCTAACTATGGCTACACCTTC.

The J gene is TRBJ2-1, the V gene TRBV6-5; 10 bases map to TRBD2. Germline values: CDR1 MNHEY, CDR2 SVGAGI. The CDR3 totals 15 residues. V lost 8 bases, J lost 5 bases, and 9 bases stayed unmatched. This CDR3 is CASAAGGLGHNEQFF. DNA for the CDR3: TGTGCCAGCGCAGCGGGGGGGCTCGGGCACAATGAGCAGTTCTTC.